These 29 T cell receptor beta chains share one sample of origin, sequenced in a study of T-cell memory formation after mild COVID-19. TCRdb itself ran the 5' RACE reads through MiXCR, one entry per CDR3 protein. The sample has roughly 450,000 distinct CDR3 sequences, 18% seen once. Source material: PBMCs or a T cell subset sorted from them (not recorded which). These receptors originate from an adult woman who had mild COVID-19 (a few samples of this study predate the infection). Cell type and time point are not known.

The V gene is TRBV7-9, the J gene TRBJ1-4; D possibly corresponds to TRBD1 (5 bases). Trimming pared 3 bases from V and 10 bases from J, leaving 18 bases between. The CDR3 is 15 amino acids. Germline V gene data show CDR1 as SEHNR and CDR2 as FQNEAQ (reference sequence). CDR3 coding DNA: TGTGCCAGCAGCTTCTCGGGACTGAAGTATGGAAAACTGTTTTTT. Translated: CASSFSGLKYGKLFF.

The chain is built from TRBV5-1 and TRBJ2-6, with a tentative D call TRBD2 (6 bases). Trimming shortened V by 4 bases and J by 0 bases, and 14 bases separated the two germline ends. CDR1 is SGHRS and CDR2 is YFSETQ in the germline V gene. The CDR3 spans 17 residues. CDR3 sequence reads: CASSLGQGLSGANVLTF. The CDR3 DNA follows: TGCGCCAGCAGCCTGGGGCAGGGACTCTCTGGGGCCAACGTCCTGACTTTC.

This clonotype was detected many times. The chain uses TRBV7-2 and TRBJ2-7, with 12 bases aligning to TRBD1. CDR1 is SGHTA and CDR2 is FQGNSA in the germline V gene. The V gene end was trimmed by 1 base and the J gene end by 3 bases; junction bases not matched to a gene: 4. The CDR3 extends over 16 amino acids. CDR3 in amino acids: CASSLGGTGGIYEQYF. CDR3 coding DNA: TGTGCCAGCAGCTTAGGTGGGACAGGGGGCATCTACGAGCAGTACTTC.

Only a few counts were recorded for this clonotype. This chain joins TRBV2 and TRBJ2-1; D is ambiguous. Trimming shortened V by 3 bases and J by 4 bases, and 13 bases separated the two germline ends. Germline V gives CDR1 SNHLY, CDR2 FYNNEI. The CDR3 covers 15 residues. The DNA for the CDR3 is TGTGCCAGCAGTGATCGTGTTGGCCAATACAATGAGCAGTTCTTC. The encoded protein is CASSDRVGQYNEQFF. Looking up the rest from reference TRBV2 and TRBJ2-1 gives the full variable domain: EPEVTQTPSHQVTQMGQEVILRCVPISNHLYFYWYRQILGQKVEFLVSFYNNEISEKSEIFDDQFSVERPDGSNFTLKIRSTKLEDSAMYFCASSDRVGQYNEQFFGPGTRLTVL.

In its sample, this clonotype was seen a few times. The chain employs TRBV9 and TRBJ2-3; unclear D gene. The germline gives CDR1 SGDLS, CDR2 YYNGEE. This CDR3 has 13 amino acids. Trimming took 3 bases from V and 6 from J, leaving 11 bases between them. CDR3: CASSALVYDTQYF. The CDR3 DNA follows: TGTGCCAGCAGCGCCCTGGTCTATGATACGCAGTATTTT.

The V gene is TRBV7-8, the J gene TRBJ2-7; maybe TRBD1 (6 bases). The CDR3 has 13 amino acids. Germline assignment: CDR1 SGHVS and CDR2 FQNEAQ. V was clipped by 4 bases and J by 7 bases, with 14 bases between them. The CDR3, as DNA: TGTGCCAGCAGCTCCGACAGGTCTCGGGAGCAGTACTTC. Protein sequence: CASSSDRSREQYF.

This clonotype was counted at least ten times. V is TRBV9 and J is TRBJ1-6; D ambiguous. The CDR3 sequence is 20 residues long. V was trimmed by 0 bases and J by 6 bases, leaving 25 bases between them. Germline CDR1 SGDLS, CDR2 YYNGEE. The DNA for the CDR3 is TGTGCCAGCAGCGTAGCTCCATACACACGATACAGCACTCTTAATTCACCCCTCCACTTT. It specifies CASSVAPYTRYSTLNSPLHF. The whole variable domain, filled in from reference TRBV9 and TRBJ1-6, reads DSGVTQTPKHLITATGQRVTLRCSPRSGDLSVYWYQQSLDQGLQFLIQYYNGEERAKGNILERFSAQQFPDLHSELNLSSLELGDSALYFCASSVAPYTRYSTLNSPLHFGNGTRLTVT.

This chain joins TRBV4-2 and TRBJ1-3, with D perhaps matching TRBD1 (6 bases). The CDR3 has 17 residues. V lost 1 base and J lost 0, with 13 bases in between. Germline CDR1 is LGHNA and CDR2 is YNFKEQ. In DNA, the CDR3 is TGTGCCAGCAGCCAAGGCCAGGACAGACTCTCTGGAAACACCATATATTTT. Translation: CASSQGQDRLSGNTIYF.

The CDR3 nucleotides are TGTGCCAGCAGCTCTAACAGGGGGCAGAGTACTGAAGCTTTCTTT. This sequence encodes CASSSNRGQSTEAFF. The V call is TRBV7-9, the J call TRBJ1-1; 9 bases map to TRBD1. The ends lost 4 bases at V and 5 bases at J; junction bases unmatched: 8. Looked up from germline, CDR1 is SEHNR and CDR2 is FQNEAQ (reference sequence). CDR3 length: 15 residues.

This sequence joins TRBV4-3 and TRBJ2-2, with 7 bases fitting TRBD2. V shed 0 bases and J 5 bases; nucleotides not matched to a gene: 12. The CDR3 length is 18 residues. Germline assignment: CDR1 LGHNA and CDR2 YSLEER. The CDR3 protein is CASSQDMGLAGVTGELFF. In nucleotides, the CDR3 is TGCGCCAGCAGCCAAGATATGGGGCTCGCGGGGGTTACCGGGGAGCTGTTTTTT.

This clonotype was counted between two and nine times. The V and J genes are TRBV29-1 and TRBJ2-3, with D maybe TRBD2 (5 bases). CDR1 is SQVTM, CDR2 ANQGSEA, per germline. The V end lost 3 bases, the J end lost 2 bases, and 9 bases lay between the germline ends. The CDR3 is 13 amino acids. CDR3 amino acids: CSVERVATDTQYF. DNA for the CDR3: TGCAGCGTTGAGAGGGTAGCCACAGATACGCAGTATTTT.

This clonotype has a handful of counts. The chain joins TRBV20-1 to TRBJ2-7, with 11 nucleotides matching TRBD2. V trimming: 4 bases; J trimming: 8 bases; junction bases outside the gene matches: 7. The CDR3 has 13 residues. The germline V gene has CDR1 DFQATT and CDR2 SNEGSKA (reference sequence). CDR3 residues: CSANGLAGFQQYF. Written as DNA, the CDR3 is TGCAGTGCTAATGGACTAGCGGGTTTTCAGCAGTACTTC.

This clonotype was seen more than once but under ten times. The V and J genes are TRBV5-6 and TRBJ2-7, with D unresolved. The germline V and J ends were trimmed by 1 base and 0 bases, with 14 bases remaining between them. Germline loops: CDR1 SGHDT, CDR2 YYEEEE. The CDR3 spans 16 residues. The CDR3 region has the DNA TGTGCCAGCAGCTTGAAGTTAACCAGGAGCTCCTACGAGCAGTACTTC. Its translation is CASSLKLTRSSYEQYF.

This clonotype was detected only a few times. The chain recombines TRBV20-1 with TRBJ2-3, with D possibly matching TRBD2 (5 bases). The germline V gene has CDR1 DFQATT and CDR2 SNEGSKA (reference sequence). V was trimmed by 3 bases and J by 1 base, leaving 8 bases between them. The CDR3 is 13 residues long. The CDR3 DNA reads TGCAGTGCTAGGCCAGCGGGCACAGATACGCAGTATTTT. Translated: CSARPAGTDTQYF.

This clonotype was seen more than once but under ten times. The chain is built from TRBV7-8 and TRBJ2-1; 8 positions agree with TRBD2. In germline, CDR1 is SGHVS, CDR2 FQNEAQ. Trimming at V came to 5 bases and at J to 6 bases, leaving 12 bases not matched to a gene. The CDR3 loop spans 16 amino acids. CDR3 loop: CASSPALAGGRNEQFF. DNA of the CDR3: TGTGCCAGCAGCCCGGCGCTGGCGGGGGGACGCAATGAGCAGTTCTTC.

The CDR3 region is CASSDPTGGTYEQYF. The CDR3 DNA follows: TGTGCCAGCAGCGATCCAACAGGGGGCACTTACGAGCAGTACTTC. This chain links TRBV7-9 with TRBJ2-7, with 9 bases fitting TRBD1. CDR3 length: 15 amino acids. Germline values: CDR1 SEHNR, CDR2 FQNEAQ (reference sequence). After removal of 5 bases from V and 4 bases from J, the junction contained 9 bases not matched to a gene.

This clonotype was recorded at least ten times. This chain links TRBV12-3 or TRBV12-4 with TRBJ2-1, with D possibly TRBD1 on 5 matching bases. This CDR3 is built from 16 residues. Trimming took off 2 bases at V and 3 bases at J, with 14 bases between the two ends. The CDR3 bases are TGTGCCAGCAGTTTATTCAGGGTGCTGGACTACAATGAGCAGTTCTTC. This encodes CASSLFRVLDYNEQFF.

The gene calls are TRBV12-3 or TRBV12-4 and TRBJ1-4; D gene ambiguous. The CDR3 length is 15 residues. Trimming cost V 2 bases and J 5 bases, with 12 bases left between them. The CDR3, as DNA: TGTGCCAGCAGTTTACATCCCTATATCAATGAAAAACTGTTTTTT. Its translation: CASSLHPYINEKLFF.

This clonotype was counted between two and nine times. The V call is TRBV25-1, the J call TRBJ2-3, with a tentative D call TRBD2 (6 bases). The CDR3 contains 16 residues. The V end lost 3 bases, the J end lost 0 bases, and 13 bases lay between the germline ends. Germline V gene lookup returns CDR1 MGHDK and CDR2 SYGVNS. The CDR3 region is CASSEFGGTSTDTQYF. In DNA form, the CDR3 reads TGTGCCAGCAGTGAGTTTGGCGGGACTAGCACAGATACGCAGTATTTT.

The chain has TRBV7-2 and TRBJ2-5, with 7 bases fitting TRBD2. The CDR3 spans 16 residues. Germline-derived CDR1 and CDR2 are SGHTA and FQGNSA. The V and J ends lost 0 bases and 1 base, in that order; junction bases with no gene match: 5. The CDR3 nucleotides are TGTGCCAGCAGCTTAGCCGAGCGGGGCGTCCAAGAGACCCAGTACTTC. It is translated as CASSLAERGVQETQYF.

There are a few counts of this clonotype. The CDR3 end shows no conserved phenylalanine or tryptophan, and so a read error is likely. The DNA is left out, because the CDR3 cannot be placed on it with certainty; the CDR3 is given as TCRdb lists it. The rearrangement uses TRBV6-2 or TRBV6-3 and TRBJ2-7; TRBD2 was called by the table and not checked on the DNA. CDR1 MNHEY and CDR2 SVGEGT come from the germline V gene. The CDR3 comprises 14 residues, both ends counted. This chain's CDR3 is CASSTGTSRSTSSI.

There are a few counts of this clonotype. The J gene is TRBJ2-1, the V gene TRBV20-1; unclear D gene. CDR1 and CDR2 (germline): DFQATT, SNEGSKA (reference sequence). The V gene lost 3 bases and the J gene lost 5 bases, with 11 bases spanning the gap. The CDR3 loop spans 13 amino acids. DNA of the CDR3: TGCAGTGCTAGCCCGAGTTTCGACAATGAGCAGTTCTTC. Translating it yields CSASPSFDNEQFF.

J is TRBJ1-3 and V is TRBV7-2, with D tentatively TRBD1 (5 bases). CDR3 length: 16 amino acids. Germline V lookup: CDR1 SGHTA, CDR2 FQGNSA. V was clipped by 5 bases and J by 4 bases, with 18 bases between them. CDR3: CASSPGPISAGNTIYF. CDR3 in DNA: TGTGCCAGCAGCCCGGGACCGATCTCTGCCGGAAACACCATATATTTT.

The V call is TRBV25-1, the J call TRBJ1-1, with D possibly TRBD1 on 6 matching bases. Germline lookup yields CDR1 MGHDK and CDR2 SYGVNS. Trimming pared 5 bases from V and 0 bases from J, leaving 13 bases between. The CDR3 has 15 residues. CDR3 sequence: CASSHPGQMNTEAFF. CDR3 DNA: TGTGCCAGCAGTCACCCGGGACAAATGAACACTGAAGCTTTCTTT.

This clonotype was counted only a few times. The chain is built from TRBV5-4 and TRBJ2-7, with TRBD2 as a possible D gene (6 bases). Trimming took 2 bases from V and 6 from J, leaving 9 bases between them. The germline gives CDR1 SGHNT, CDR2 YYREEE (reference sequence). The CDR3 contains 12 residues. This chain's CDR3 is CASSFTSSEQYF. As DNA, the CDR3 is TGTGCCAGCAGCTTTACTAGCAGCGAGCAGTACTTC.

This sequence joins TRBV4-3 and TRBJ2-4, with TRBD1 matching over 9 bases. V gave up 0 bases and J gave up 1 base; unmatched junction bases: 10. The germline V gene encodes CDR1 LGHNA and CDR2 YSLEER. The CDR3 spans 19 residues. The CDR3 region is CASSQDPPTGGAAKNIQYF. Written as DNA, the CDR3 is TGCGCCAGCAGCCAAGATCCCCCGACAGGGGGTGCGGCCAAAAACATTCAGTACTTC.

The rearrangement uses TRBV10-3 and TRBJ2-5, with D possibly TRBD2 on 5 matching bases. Germline CDR1 and CDR2: ENHRY and SYGVKD. The CDR3 has 13 residues. Deletions cut 6 bases from V and 0 bases from J, with 8 bases between. The CDR3 DNA reads as TGTGCCATCAGCGGGCGGGACCAAGAGACCCAGTACTTC. This translates into CAISGRDQETQYF.

There are a few counts of this clonotype. The chain joins TRBV20-1 to TRBJ2-1; 10 bases agree with TRBD2. Unmatched junction bases numbered 9, after V lost 7 bases and J lost 15 bases. Germline V gene sequence: CDR1 DFQATT, CDR2 SNEGSKA (reference sequence). The CDR3 consists of 11 residues. CDR3 bases: TGCAGTGTCTCACCGGGACTAGCGACGTTCTTC. Translated, it gives CSVSPGLATFF.

The genes are TRBV20-1 and TRBJ1-2, with TRBD1 as a possible D gene (5 bases). The CDR3 loop spans 16 amino acids. CDR1 is DFQATT and CDR2 is SNEGSKA in the germline V gene (reference sequence). The ends were cut back, 0 bases at V and 2 bases at J, with 16 bases in the middle. CDR3 bases: TGCAGTGCTAGAGATTTGGTGACAGATAGAAACTATGGCTACACCTTC. Translation: CSARDLVTDRNYGYTF.